The rows below give T cell receptor beta chains drawn from one sample of a study of cytomegalovirus exposure and HLA in healthy donors. Some clones are missing from TCRdb's copy, which holds only in-frame ones; the method was immunoSEQ multiplex PCR. The sample includes tens of thousands of clones, 67% of them seen just once. The sequenced sample consisted of PBMCs. These receptors originate from a young man in good health and CMV-seronegative. The CDR3 runs from the conserved cysteine through the conserved F or W. Each record gives: CDR3 protein, CDR3 DNA, V gene, D gene, J gene, clone size. D genes are given only for firm matches. Clone size is shown for a subset of rows, as once, few, many or a class of expanded clone.

CDR3 protein: CASSPRGVAEAFF
CDR3 DNA: TGTGCCAGCAGCCCACGGGGTGTCGCTGAAGCTTTCTTT
V gene: TRBV7-3
D gene: NA
J gene: TRBJ1-1
clone size: few

CDR3 protein: CASSSADYGYTF
CDR3 DNA: TGTGCCAGCAGCTCGGCGGACTATGGCTACACCTTC
V gene: TRBV5-6
D gene: NA
J gene: TRBJ1-2
clone size: NA

CDR3 protein: CASRPTPGDPGFYNEQFF
CDR3 DNA: TGTGCCAGCAGACCGACACCGGGAGACCCAGGTTTCTACAATGAGCAGTTCTTC
V gene: TRBV28
D gene: NA
J gene: TRBJ2-1
clone size: NA

CDR3 protein: CASSPTVGPMNTEAFF
CDR3 DNA: TGTGCCAGCAGCCCCACGGTGGGGCCCATGAACACTGAAGCTTTCTTT
V gene: TRBV7-2
D gene: NA
J gene: TRBJ1-1
clone size: NA

CDR3 protein: CASSLQYYGYTF
CDR3 DNA: TGTGCCAGTAGTCTCCAGTACTATGGCTACACCTTC
V gene: TRBV19
D gene: NA
J gene: TRBJ1-2
clone size: few

CDR3 protein: CASSSDYPGEQYF
CDR3 DNA: TGTGCCAGCAGTTCCGACTACCCTGGAGAGCAGTACTTC
V gene: TRBV28
D gene: NA
J gene: TRBJ2-7
clone size: NA

CDR3 protein: CASSLEGFSGNEQFF
CDR3 DNA: TGTGCCAGCAGTTTAGAAGGTTTCAGCGGGAATGAGCAGTTCTTC
V gene: TRBV28
D gene: NA
J gene: TRBJ2-1
clone size: NA

CDR3 protein: CASSLTASYEQYF
CDR3 DNA: TGTGCCAGCAGCTTAACTGCCTCCTACGAGCAGTACTTC
V gene: TRBV7-6
D gene: NA
J gene: TRBJ2-7
clone size: NA

CDR3 protein: CASSDRSAGGHNGYTF
CDR3 DNA: TGTGCCAGCAGTGATAGGTCGGCGGGGGGACATAATGGCTACACCTTC
V gene: TRBV6-4
D gene: NA
J gene: TRBJ1-2
clone size: NA

CDR3 protein: CASSPGEGYEQYF
CDR3 DNA: TGCGCCAGCAGCCCCGGGGAGGGGTACGAGCAGTACTTC
V gene: TRBV4-3
D gene: TRBD2
J gene: TRBJ2-7
clone size: NA

CDR3 protein: CASKDGFKGGNGELFF
CDR3 DNA: TGTGCCAGCAAGGACGGATTTAAAGGGGGTAACGGGGAGCTGTTTTTT
V gene: TRBV28
D gene: NA
J gene: TRBJ2-2
clone size: NA

CDR3 protein: CASSRTSGGNYEQYF
CDR3 DNA: TGTGCCAGCAGCCGGACTAGCGGGGGGAACTACGAGCAGTACTTC
V gene: TRBV5-6
D gene: TRBD2
J gene: TRBJ2-7
clone size: NA

CDR3 protein: CASSLTGLGERPKLFF
CDR3 DNA: TGTGCCAGCAGCTTGACAGGGCTGGGTGAACGCCCGAAACTGTTTTTT
V gene: TRBV5-8
D gene: NA
J gene: TRBJ1-4
clone size: NA

CDR3 protein: CASSQEGGSCEQYF
CDR3 DNA: TGCGCCAGCAGCCAAGAGGGGGGATCCTGCGAGCAGTACTTC
V gene: TRBV4-1
D gene: NA
J gene: TRBJ2-7
clone size: NA

CDR3 protein: CASSRQGGTEAFF
CDR3 DNA: TGTGCCAGCAGTCGACAGGGAGGCACTGAAGCTTTCTTT
V gene: TRBV7-2
D gene: TRBD1
J gene: TRBJ1-1
clone size: few

CDR3 protein: CASRMAGINTEAFF
CDR3 DNA: TGCGCCAGCAGGATGGCAGGGATTAACACTGAAGCTTTCTTT
V gene: TRBV5-1
D gene: NA
J gene: TRBJ1-1
clone size: NA

CDR3 protein: CASSQRDSAYEQYF
CDR3 DNA: TGCGCCAGCAGCCAGAGGGACTCCGCCTACGAGCAGTACTTC
V gene: TRBV4-1
D gene: NA
J gene: TRBJ2-7
clone size: NA

CDR3 protein: CASRLGLAGDEQFF
CDR3 DNA: TGCGCCAGCAGGCTGGGACTAGCGGGAGATGAGCAGTTCTTC
V gene: TRBV5-1
D gene: TRBD2
J gene: TRBJ2-1
clone size: NA

CDR3 protein: CASSYRERNIQYF
CDR3 DNA: TGTGCCAGCAGTTACAGGGAGAGGAACATTCAGTACTTC
V gene: TRBV6-5
D gene: NA
J gene: TRBJ2-4
clone size: NA

CDR3 protein: CASSHPPGNTGELFF
CDR3 DNA: TGTGCCAGCAGCCATCCACCAGGGAACACCGGGGAGCTGTTTTTT
V gene: TRBV5-6
D gene: NA
J gene: TRBJ2-2
clone size: NA

CDR3 protein: CASSLVQGNNSPLHF
CDR3 DNA: TGTGCCAGCAGCTTAGTCCAGGGGAATAATTCACCCCTCCACTTT
V gene: TRBV7-2
D gene: NA
J gene: TRBJ1-6
clone size: NA

CDR3 protein: CAGRSGIGVGDTQYF
CDR3 DNA: TGTGCCGGACGTAGCGGGATCGGTGTCGGAGATACGCAGTATTTT
V gene: TRBV7-9
D gene: TRBD2
J gene: TRBJ2-3
clone size: NA

CDR3 protein: CASSSTFQETQYF
CDR3 DNA: TGTGCCAGCAGCTCGACTTTTCAAGAGACCCAGTACTTC
V gene: TRBV7-9
D gene: NA
J gene: TRBJ2-5
clone size: few

CDR3 protein: CASRARGSNQPQHF
CDR3 DNA: TGTGCCAGTAGGGCCAGGGGGAGCAATCAGCCCCAGCATTTT
V gene: TRBV19
D gene: TRBD1
J gene: TRBJ1-5
clone size: NA

CDR3 protein: CASSLGQGLDEQYF
CDR3 DNA: TGCGCCAGCAGCCTAGGACAGGGTCTGGACGAGCAGTACTTC
V gene: TRBV5-1
D gene: TRBD1
J gene: TRBJ2-7
clone size: few

CDR3 protein: CASSLGGGHPYGYTF
CDR3 DNA: TGTGCCAGCAGCTTAGGGGGGGGCCACCCCTATGGCTACACCTTC
V gene: TRBV11-2
D gene: NA
J gene: TRBJ1-2
clone size: NA

CDR3 protein: CASSPPDAYEQYF
CDR3 DNA: TGTGCCAGCAGCCCACCAGATGCCTACGAGCAGTACTTC
V gene: TRBV7-6
D gene: NA
J gene: TRBJ2-7
clone size: NA

CDR3 protein: CASRPITGLELFF
CDR3 DNA: TGTGCCAGCAGACCAATCACAGGGCTGGAACTGTTTTTT
V gene: TRBV6-1
D gene: NA
J gene: TRBJ1-4
clone size: once

CDR3 protein: CASSGTGGGNTEAFF
CDR3 DNA: TGTGCCAGTAGTGGGACAGGGGGAGGGAACACTGAAGCTTTCTTT
V gene: TRBV19
D gene: TRBD1
J gene: TRBJ1-1
clone size: NA

CDR3 protein: CAIRAGDDYGYTF
CDR3 DNA: TGTGCCATCAGGGCAGGGGATGACTATGGCTACACCTTC
V gene: TRBV10-3
D gene: NA
J gene: TRBJ1-2
clone size: NA

CDR3 protein: CASSLVPGTETQYF
CDR3 DNA: TGTGCCAGCAGCTTAGTCCCCGGTACGGAGACCCAGTACTTC
V gene: TRBV7-9
D gene: NA
J gene: TRBJ2-5
clone size: NA

CDR3 protein: CASSPGGEAFF
CDR3 DNA: TGTGCCAGCAGCCCCGGAGGAGAAGCTTTCTTT
V gene: TRBV9
D gene: NA
J gene: TRBJ1-1
clone size: NA

CDR3 protein: CASSSPGLASDTQYF
CDR3 DNA: TGTGCCAGCAGCTCGCCGGGACTAGCATCTGATACGCAGTATTTT
V gene: TRBV5-4
D gene: TRBD2
J gene: TRBJ2-3
clone size: NA

CDR3 protein: CSVEDRQDNSYEQYF
CDR3 DNA: TGCAGCGTTGAAGATCGACAGGACAACTCCTACGAGCAGTACTTC
V gene: TRBV29-1
D gene: NA
J gene: TRBJ2-7
clone size: few

CDR3 protein: CASTTLRVNTEAFF
CDR3 DNA: TGTGCCAGTACCACTCTGAGGGTGAACACTGAAGCTTTCTTT
V gene: TRBV19
D gene: NA
J gene: TRBJ1-1
clone size: NA

CDR3 protein: CASSFAGGSTDTQYF
CDR3 DNA: TGTGCCAGCAGCTTCGCAGGGGGTAGCACAGATACGCAGTATTTT
V gene: TRBV7-6
D gene: TRBD1
J gene: TRBJ2-3
clone size: NA

CDR3 protein: CASSYASVGGRGYTF
CDR3 DNA: TGTGCCAGCAGTTATGCCAGCGTGGGGGGAAGGGGCTACACCTTC
V gene: TRBV6-5
D gene: NA
J gene: TRBJ1-2
clone size: NA

CDR3 protein: CASSFTIAGGPEDTQYF
CDR3 DNA: TGTGCCAGCAGCTTTACGATAGCGGGAGGGCCCGAAGATACGCAGTATTTT
V gene: TRBV7-2
D gene: TRBD2
J gene: TRBJ2-3
clone size: once

CDR3 protein: CASSFGTGGDEAFF
CDR3 DNA: TGTGCCAGCAGTTTCGGGACAGGGGGGGATGAAGCTTTCTTT
V gene: TRBV28
D gene: TRBD1
J gene: TRBJ1-1
clone size: once

CDR3 protein: CASSVQGYEKLFF
CDR3 DNA: TGTGCCAGCAGTGTACAGGGGTATGAAAAACTGTTTTTT
V gene: TRBV2
D gene: TRBD1
J gene: TRBJ1-4
clone size: NA

CDR3 protein: CASSLARGRVQGDTQYF
CDR3 DNA: TGTGCCAGCAGCTTAGCGCGCGGGAGGGTACAAGGAGATACGCAGTATTTT
V gene: TRBV7-9
D gene: TRBD2
J gene: TRBJ2-3
clone size: NA

CDR3 protein: CATGLGQGSGYTF
CDR3 DNA: TGTGCCACCGGGTTAGGACAGGGGAGTGGCTACACCTTC
V gene: TRBV15
D gene: TRBD1
J gene: TRBJ1-2
clone size: NA

CDR3 protein: CASSQGGRGGRNEKLFF
CDR3 DNA: TGCGCCAGCAGCCAAGGGGGGCGGGGGGGACGAAACGAAAAACTGTTTTTT
V gene: TRBV4-3
D gene: NA
J gene: TRBJ1-4
clone size: NA

CDR3 protein: CASSPGGGGRAYEQYF
CDR3 DNA: TGTGCCAGCAGCCCGGGCGGGGGCGGGAGGGCCTACGAGCAGTACTTC
V gene: TRBV13
D gene: TRBD2
J gene: TRBJ2-7
clone size: NA

CDR3 protein: CAWRGQGSGYTF
CDR3 DNA: TGTGCCTGGCGGGGACAGGGAAGTGGCTACACCTTC
V gene: TRBV30
D gene: TRBD1
J gene: TRBJ1-2
clone size: NA

CDR3 protein: CSVRTGDNEQFF
CDR3 DNA: TGCAGCGTTAGGACCGGGGACAATGAGCAGTTCTTC
V gene: TRBV29-1
D gene: NA
J gene: TRBJ2-1
clone size: NA

CDR3 protein: CASSYSTAINQPQHF
CDR3 DNA: TGTGCCAGCAGTTACTCGACAGCCATCAATCAGCCCCAGCATTTT
V gene: TRBV6-6
D gene: NA
J gene: TRBJ1-5
clone size: NA

CDR3 protein: CSADRGGNYGYTF
CDR3 DNA: TGCAGCGCAGACAGGGGAGGGAACTATGGCTACACCTTC
V gene: TRBV29-1
D gene: TRBD1
J gene: TRBJ1-2
clone size: NA

CDR3 protein: CASAEGETQYF
CDR3 DNA: TGCGCCAGCGCCGAGGGAGAGACCCAGTACTTC
V gene: TRBV5-1
D gene: NA
J gene: TRBJ2-5
clone size: NA

CDR3 protein: CSVTPLYGTGTDTQYF
CDR3 DNA: TGCAGCGTGACCCCCCTGTATGGGACAGGCACAGATACGCAGTATTTT
V gene: TRBV29-1
D gene: TRBD1
J gene: TRBJ2-3
clone size: NA

CDR3 protein: CASSLAQGGTETQYF
CDR3 DNA: TGTGCCAGCAGCTTGGCTCAGGGGGGAACGGAGACCCAGTACTTC
V gene: TRBV5-4
D gene: NA
J gene: TRBJ2-5
clone size: NA

CDR3 protein: CASRDRGRGAFF
CDR3 DNA: TGTGCCAGTAGGGACAGGGGGCGCGGGGCTTTCTTT
V gene: TRBV19
D gene: TRBD1
J gene: TRBJ1-1
clone size: NA

CDR3 protein: CASRPGQGISPLHF
CDR3 DNA: TGTGCCAGCAGACCGGGACAGGGTATTTCACCCCTCCACTTT
V gene: TRBV6-5
D gene: TRBD1
J gene: TRBJ1-6
clone size: NA

CDR3 protein: CATLEDRGPGGYTF
CDR3 DNA: TGTGCCACCCTTGAGGACAGGGGCCCCGGTGGCTACACCTTC
V gene: TRBV15
D gene: TRBD1
J gene: TRBJ1-2
clone size: NA

CDR3 protein: CASSMGQGQISYEQYF
CDR3 DNA: TGCGCCAGCAGCATGGGACAGGGCCAAATCTCCTACGAGCAGTACTTC
V gene: TRBV5-1
D gene: TRBD1
J gene: TRBJ2-7
clone size: NA

CDR3 protein: CASSQENSGTSYEQYF
CDR3 DNA: TGTGCCAGCAGCCAAGAGAATAGCGGGACCTCCTACGAGCAGTACTTC
V gene: TRBV4-2
D gene: TRBD2
J gene: TRBJ2-7
clone size: NA

CDR3 protein: CAWSVGQGQYEQYF
CDR3 DNA: TGTGCCTGGAGTGTTGGGCAGGGGCAATACGAGCAGTACTTC
V gene: TRBV30
D gene: NA
J gene: TRBJ2-7
clone size: NA